Listed below are T cell receptor beta chains from one sample, sequenced in a study of CD8 T cells in ankylosing spondylitis. TCRdb re-derived calls from the 5' RACE reads in MiXCR, one entry per CDR3 protein. Found here are around 770,000 distinct CDR3 sequences, 12% of them singletons; the top ten hold under 0.6%. The sequencing sample was made of blood, either unsorted or a sorted T cell fraction (not recorded which). These receptors originate from a male donor with ankylosing spondylitis. Both conserved end residues are part of each CDR3. A D gene is named only where the DNA matches it firmly. The size field is filled for only some rows; it gives once, few, many or a size class.

J: TRBJ2-3
size: .
V: TRBV9
D: .
DNA: TGTGCCAGCAGCGACGTGGGGGCCGAAGATACGCAGTATTTT
CDR3: CASSDVGAEDTQYF

J: TRBJ1-3
size: .
V: TRBV20-1
D: TRBD1
DNA: TGCAGTGCTATGACAGGGTTCGAAAACACCATATATTTT
CDR3: CSAMTGFENTIYF

J: TRBJ2-7
size: few
V: TRBV7-2
D: TRBD1
DNA: TGTGCCAGCAGCTTAGTTCGTGACAGGGGCTACGAGCAGTACTTC
CDR3: CASSLVRDRGYEQYF

J: TRBJ2-2
size: few
V: TRBV7-8
D: .
DNA: TGTGCCAGCAGCCCCCGGGTTGGCACCGGGGAGCTGTTTTTT
CDR3: CASSPRVGTGELFF

J: TRBJ1-2
size: few
V: TRBV6-1
D: .
DNA: TGTGCCTCCTCGGTAGGGGCCTTCTATGGCTACACCTTC
CDR3: CASSVGAFYGYTF

J: TRBJ1-2
size: many
V: TRBV20-1
D: .
DNA: TGCAGTGCTACTCAGCACCGCGCTAACTATGGCTACACCTTC
CDR3: CSATQHRANYGYTF

J: TRBJ1-1
size: many
V: TRBV5-1
D: .
DNA: TGCGCCAGCAGCTTGGGTGGGGCGATGAACACTGAAGCTTTCTTT
CDR3: CASSLGGAMNTEAFF

J: TRBJ1-2
size: many
V: TRBV12-3/TRBV12-4
D: .
DNA: TGTGCCAGCCCTTTCGGGGGGGTGATAAATGGCTACACCTTC
CDR3: CASPFGGVINGYTF

J: TRBJ2-3
size: .
V: TRBV29-1
D: TRBD1
DNA: TGCAGTTATACAGGGGTCACAGATACGCAGTATTTT
CDR3: CSYTGVTDTQYF

J: TRBJ2-7
size: few
V: TRBV10-3
D: .
DNA: TGTGCCTCCGGACGGGAGAGCTCCTACGAGCAGTACTTC
CDR3: CASGRESSYEQYF

J: TRBJ2-7
size: .
V: TRBV20-1
D: TRBD1
DNA: TGCAGTGCCACCGGGACAGATCACGAGCAGTACTTC
CDR3: CSATGTDHEQYF

J: TRBJ2-7
size: .
V: TRBV6-5
D: TRBD1
DNA: TGTGCCAGCAGTTACGGTGGCAGGGGGAGAGGCTCTACCTACGAGCAGTACTTC
CDR3: CASSYGGRGRGSTYEQYF

J: TRBJ2-3
size: few
V: TRBV20-1
D: TRBD2
DNA: TGCAGTGCTAGAGGGCCCTATGGACTAGCGGGGACGGATACGCAGTATTTT
CDR3: CSARGPYGLAGTDTQYF

J: TRBJ2-2
size: .
V: TRBV5-1
D: TRBD1
DNA: TGCGCCAGCAGCTCCAGACAGGGGGAAACCGGGGAGCTGTTTTTT
CDR3: CASSSRQGETGELFF

J: TRBJ2-3
size: few
V: TRBV4-1
D: .
DNA: TGCGCCAGCAGCAGAACAGGGGGGGCAGATACGCAGTATTTT
CDR3: CASSRTGGADTQYF

J: TRBJ2-3
size: .
V: TRBV18
D: .
DNA: TGTGCCAGCTCACCACTTGGCTCTCCTACAGATACGCAGTATTTT
CDR3: CASSPLGSPTDTQYF

J: TRBJ1-2
size: many
V: TRBV15
D: .
DNA: TGTGCCACCAGCAGAGATCTAGGCTCGGCCAGGAGCTACACCTTC
CDR3: CATSRDLGSARSYTF

J: TRBJ2-7
size: .
V: TRBV30
D: .
DNA: TGTGCCTGGAGTGTCGAGCTGACCTACGAGCAGTACTTC
CDR3: CAWSVELTYEQYF

J: TRBJ2-3
size: many
V: TRBV29-1
D: .
DNA: TGCAGCACCTCCGGGGCAGGAGATACGCAGTATTTT
CDR3: CSTSGAGDTQYF

J: TRBJ2-7
size: many
V: TRBV4-3
D: .
DNA: TGCGCCAGCAGCCACCTAGCGATCCCCTACGAGCAGTACTTC
CDR3: CASSHLAIPYEQYF

J: TRBJ1-2
size: many
V: TRBV7-9
D: .
DNA: TGTGCCAGCAGCTTACTAGAGGTTCAAGCCTGCACCTTC
CDR3: CASSLLEVQACTF

J: TRBJ1-2
size: many
V: TRBV5-4
D: .
DNA: TGTGCCAGCAGCTTGGGACGGGATACCGATTATGGCTACACCTTC
CDR3: CASSLGRDTDYGYTF